This note documents a single TCR beta chain sequence. The source of the sample is a study of blood T cell repertoires in COVID-19. The V gene lost 0 bases and the J gene lost 0 bases, with 12 bases spanning the gap. The CDR3 runs to 16 residues. Germline V gene lookup returns CDR1 MNHNY and CDR2 SVGAGI (reference sequence). Sequencing used immunoSEQ multiplex PCR; TCRdb keeps in-frame clones, though not all of them. There are some 120,000 clones in the sample; roughly 80% occur only once, and around 6% lies in the top ten. The Seattle site enrolled patients during active infection and followed them longitudinally.

The sample taken for sequencing was peripheral blood. The genes are TRBV6-6 and TRBJ2-7; D is ambiguous. The sequence derives from a man older than 75 with COVID-19, enrolled during active disease. CDR3 bases: TGTGCCAGCAGTTACTCTTCTCGCAGTAACTCCTACGAGCAGTACTTC. Residues: CASSYSSRSNSYEQYF.